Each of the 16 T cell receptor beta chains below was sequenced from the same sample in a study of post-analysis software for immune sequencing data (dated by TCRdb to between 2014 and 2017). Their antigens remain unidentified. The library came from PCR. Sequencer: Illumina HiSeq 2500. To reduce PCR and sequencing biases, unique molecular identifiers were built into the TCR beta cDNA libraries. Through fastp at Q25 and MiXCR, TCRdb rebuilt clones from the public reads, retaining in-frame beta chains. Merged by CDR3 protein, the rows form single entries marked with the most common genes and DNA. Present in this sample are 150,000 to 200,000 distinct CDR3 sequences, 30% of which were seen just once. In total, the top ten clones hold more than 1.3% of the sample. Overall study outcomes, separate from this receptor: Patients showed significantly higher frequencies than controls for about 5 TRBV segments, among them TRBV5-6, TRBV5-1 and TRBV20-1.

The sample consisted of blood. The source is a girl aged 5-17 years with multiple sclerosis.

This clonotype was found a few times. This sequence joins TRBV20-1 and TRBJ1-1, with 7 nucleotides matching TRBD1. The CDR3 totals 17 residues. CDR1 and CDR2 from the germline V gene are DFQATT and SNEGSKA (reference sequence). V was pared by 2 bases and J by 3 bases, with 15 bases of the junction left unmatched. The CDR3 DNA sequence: TGCAGTGCTAGAAGGCTCGAGGGGGCGGGTTTGGACACTGAAGCTTTCTTT. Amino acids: CSARRLEGAGLDTEAFF.

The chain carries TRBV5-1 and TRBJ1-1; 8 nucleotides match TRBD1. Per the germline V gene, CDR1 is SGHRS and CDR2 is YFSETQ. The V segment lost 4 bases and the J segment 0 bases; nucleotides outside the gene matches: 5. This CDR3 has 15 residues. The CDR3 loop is CASSTQGVMNTEAFF. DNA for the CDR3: TGCGCCAGCAGCACACAGGGGGTCATGAACACTGAAGCTTTCTTT.

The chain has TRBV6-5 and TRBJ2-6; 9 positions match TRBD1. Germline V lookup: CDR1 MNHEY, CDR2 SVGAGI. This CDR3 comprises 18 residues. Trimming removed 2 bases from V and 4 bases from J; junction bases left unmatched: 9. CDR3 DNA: TGTGCCAGCAGTTACGATCGGACAGGGGTGATAGGGGCCAACGTCCTGACTTTC. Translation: CASSYDRTGVIGANVLTF.

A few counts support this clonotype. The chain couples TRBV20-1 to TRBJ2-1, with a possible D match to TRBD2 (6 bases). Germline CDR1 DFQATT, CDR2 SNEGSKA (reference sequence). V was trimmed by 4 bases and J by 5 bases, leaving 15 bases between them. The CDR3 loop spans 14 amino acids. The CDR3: CSAKLLAGDNEQFF. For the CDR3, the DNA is TGCAGTGCTAAGTTACTAGCTGGGGACAATGAGCAGTTCTTC.

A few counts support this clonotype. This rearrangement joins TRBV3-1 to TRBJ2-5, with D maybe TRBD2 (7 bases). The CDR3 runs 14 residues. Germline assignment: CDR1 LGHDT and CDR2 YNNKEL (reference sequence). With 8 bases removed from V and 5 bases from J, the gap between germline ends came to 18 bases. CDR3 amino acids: CASSGEGGMETQYF. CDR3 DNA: TGTGCCAGCTCCGGGGAGGGGGGAATGGAGACCCAGTACTTC.

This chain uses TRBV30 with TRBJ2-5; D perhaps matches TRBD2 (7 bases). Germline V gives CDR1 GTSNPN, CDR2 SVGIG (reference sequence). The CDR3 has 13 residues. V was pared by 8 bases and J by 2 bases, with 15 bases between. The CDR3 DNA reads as TGTGCCCTCTCGGGGGGCCCTCAAGAGACCCAGTACTTC. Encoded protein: CALSGGPQETQYF.

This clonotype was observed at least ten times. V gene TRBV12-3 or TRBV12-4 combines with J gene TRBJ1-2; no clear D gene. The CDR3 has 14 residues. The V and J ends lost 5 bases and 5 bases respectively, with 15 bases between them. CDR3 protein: CASSPHEAGYGYTF. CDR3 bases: TGTGCCAGCAGTCCTCACGAGGCGGGGTATGGCTACACCTTC.

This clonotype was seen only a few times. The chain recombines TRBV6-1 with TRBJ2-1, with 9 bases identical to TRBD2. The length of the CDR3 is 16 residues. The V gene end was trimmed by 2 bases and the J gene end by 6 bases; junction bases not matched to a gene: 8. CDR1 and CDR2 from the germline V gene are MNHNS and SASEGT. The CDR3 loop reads CASSENLLAGSNEQFF. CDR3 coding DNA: TGTGCCAGCAGTGAAAACCTGCTAGCGGGAAGCAATGAGCAGTTCTTC.

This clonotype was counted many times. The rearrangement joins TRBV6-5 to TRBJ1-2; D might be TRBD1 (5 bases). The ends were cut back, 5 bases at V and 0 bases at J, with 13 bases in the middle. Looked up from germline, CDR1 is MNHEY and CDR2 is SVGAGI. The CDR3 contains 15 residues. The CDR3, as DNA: TGTGCCAGCAGTCCTATACAGGTCTCTAACTATGGCTACACCTTC. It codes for CASSPIQVSNYGYTF.

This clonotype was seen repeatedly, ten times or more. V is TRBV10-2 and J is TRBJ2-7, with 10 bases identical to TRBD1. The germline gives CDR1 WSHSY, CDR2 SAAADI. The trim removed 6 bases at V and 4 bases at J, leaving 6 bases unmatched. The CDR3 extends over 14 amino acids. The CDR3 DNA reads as TGCGCCAGCAGGGGGGACAGGGGTCCTTACGAGCAGTACTTC. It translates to CASRGDRGPYEQYF.

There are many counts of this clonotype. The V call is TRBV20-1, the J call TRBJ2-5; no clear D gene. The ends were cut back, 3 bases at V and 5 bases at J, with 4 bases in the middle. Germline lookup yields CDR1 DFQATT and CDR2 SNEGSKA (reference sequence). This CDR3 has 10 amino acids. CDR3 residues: CSASTETQYF. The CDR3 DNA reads TGCAGTGCTAGTACCGAGACCCAGTACTTC.

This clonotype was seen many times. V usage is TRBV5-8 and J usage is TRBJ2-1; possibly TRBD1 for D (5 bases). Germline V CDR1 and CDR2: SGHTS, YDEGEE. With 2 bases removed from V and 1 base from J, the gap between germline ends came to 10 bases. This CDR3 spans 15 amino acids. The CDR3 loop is CASSFFRVSYNEQFF. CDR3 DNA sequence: TGTGCCAGCAGCTTTTTCAGGGTGTCCTACAATGAGCAGTTCTTC.

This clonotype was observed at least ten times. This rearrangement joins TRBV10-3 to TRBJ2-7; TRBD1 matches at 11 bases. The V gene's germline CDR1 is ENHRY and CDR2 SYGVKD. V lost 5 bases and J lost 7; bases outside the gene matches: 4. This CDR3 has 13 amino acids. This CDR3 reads CAISWDRGEEQYF. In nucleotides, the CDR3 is TGTGCCATCAGTTGGGACAGGGGGGAAGAGCAGTACTTC.

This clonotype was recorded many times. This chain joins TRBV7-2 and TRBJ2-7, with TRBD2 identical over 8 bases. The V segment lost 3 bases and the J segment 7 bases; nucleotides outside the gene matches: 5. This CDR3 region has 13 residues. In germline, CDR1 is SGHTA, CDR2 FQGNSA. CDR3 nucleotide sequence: TGTGCCAGCAGCTTTAGCGGGACGGGTGAGCAGTACTTC. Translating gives CASSFSGTGEQYF.

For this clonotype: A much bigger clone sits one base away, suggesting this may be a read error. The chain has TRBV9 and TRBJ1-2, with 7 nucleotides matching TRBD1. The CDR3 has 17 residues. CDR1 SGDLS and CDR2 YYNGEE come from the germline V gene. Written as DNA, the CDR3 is TGTGTCAGCAGCCCACGCCCAGGGGGATCCCTGACCTATGGCTACACCTTC. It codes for CVSSPRPGGSLTYGYTF.

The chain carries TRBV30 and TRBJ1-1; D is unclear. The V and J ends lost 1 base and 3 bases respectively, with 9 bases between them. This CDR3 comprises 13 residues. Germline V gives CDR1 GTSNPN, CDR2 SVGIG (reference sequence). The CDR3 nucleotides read TGTGCCTGGAGTGGGCAGTTTCACACTGAAGCTTTCTTT. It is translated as CAWSGQFHTEAFF.